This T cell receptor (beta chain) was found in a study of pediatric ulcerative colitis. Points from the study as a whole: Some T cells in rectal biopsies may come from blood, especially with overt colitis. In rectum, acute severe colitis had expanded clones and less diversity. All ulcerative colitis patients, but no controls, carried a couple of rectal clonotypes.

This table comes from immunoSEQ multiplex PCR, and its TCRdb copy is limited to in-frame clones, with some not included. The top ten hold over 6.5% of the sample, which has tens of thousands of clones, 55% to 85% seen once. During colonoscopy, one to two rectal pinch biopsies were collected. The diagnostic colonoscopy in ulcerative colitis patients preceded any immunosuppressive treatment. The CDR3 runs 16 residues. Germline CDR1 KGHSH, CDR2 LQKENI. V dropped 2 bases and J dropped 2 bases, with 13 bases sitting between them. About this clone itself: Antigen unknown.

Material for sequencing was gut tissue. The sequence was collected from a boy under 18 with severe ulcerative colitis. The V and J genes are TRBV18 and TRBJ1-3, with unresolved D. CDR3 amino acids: CASSPNWQAAGNTIYF. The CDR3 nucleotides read TGTGCCAGCTCACCAAATTGGCAGGCGGCTGGAAACACCATATATTTT.